This T cell receptor (beta chain) was sequenced during a study of blood T cell repertoires in COVID-19. Study in general: Donors in the United States, Italy and Spain gave samples during acute or convalescent COVID-19. T cells, B-cell-depleted T cells, or PBMCs provided the cDNA or gDNA that served as material.

In the original workflow: Reference gene primer amplification gave estimated nucleated cell counts. This table comes from immunoSEQ multiplex PCR, and its TCRdb copy is limited to in-frame clones, with some not included. Clone size and V and J calls were adopted from that table, with D and trimming inferred from the DNA. The sample lists about 230,000 clones; over 80% were seen once. The source material was peripheral blood. The sequence was obtained from a man between 40 and 49 years old with acute or convalescent COVID-19.

Written as DNA, the CDR3 is TGTGCCAGCAGCAACAGGGGCACAAACTATGGCTACACCTTC. Amino acid sequence: CASSNRGTNYGYTF. V gene TRBV2 combines with J gene TRBJ1-2; 7 nucleotides align to TRBD1. The CDR3 loop spans 14 amino acids. V shed 6 bases and J 2 bases; nucleotides not matched to a gene: 6. Germline V gene lookup returns CDR1 SNHLY and CDR2 FYNNEI.